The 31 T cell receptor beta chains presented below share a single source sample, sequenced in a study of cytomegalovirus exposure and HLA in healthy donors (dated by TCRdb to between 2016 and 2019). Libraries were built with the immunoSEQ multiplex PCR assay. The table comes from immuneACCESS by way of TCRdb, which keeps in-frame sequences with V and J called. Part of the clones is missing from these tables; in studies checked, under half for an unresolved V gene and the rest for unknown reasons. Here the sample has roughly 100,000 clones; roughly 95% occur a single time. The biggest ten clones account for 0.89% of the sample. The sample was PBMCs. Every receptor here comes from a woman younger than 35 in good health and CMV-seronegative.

This CDR3 is CASSLAGAANEKLFF. CDR3 bases: TGTGCCAGCAGCTTAGCAGGTGCGGCTAATGAAAAACTGTTTTTT. The chain combines TRBV7-9 with TRBJ1-4, with D unclear. Trimming left V 0 bases short and J 3 bases short, with 8 bases between. Looked up from germline, CDR1 is SEHNR and CDR2 is FQNEAQ (reference sequence). The CDR3 totals 15 residues.

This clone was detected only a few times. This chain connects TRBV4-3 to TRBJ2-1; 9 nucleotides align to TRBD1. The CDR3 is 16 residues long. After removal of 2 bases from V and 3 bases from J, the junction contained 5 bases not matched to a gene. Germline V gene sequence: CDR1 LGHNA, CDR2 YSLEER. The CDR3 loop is CASSQSGTGNYNEQFF. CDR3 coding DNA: TGCGCCAGCAGCCAATCCGGGACAGGGAACTACAATGAGCAGTTCTTC.

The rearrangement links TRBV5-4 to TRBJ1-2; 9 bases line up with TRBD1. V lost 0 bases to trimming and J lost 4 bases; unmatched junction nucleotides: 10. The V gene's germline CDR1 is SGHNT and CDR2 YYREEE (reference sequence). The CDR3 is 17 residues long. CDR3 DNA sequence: TGTGCCAGCAGCTTGGGTGGGACAGGGCATTTCATCTATGGCTACACCTTC. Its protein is CASSLGGTGHFIYGYTF.

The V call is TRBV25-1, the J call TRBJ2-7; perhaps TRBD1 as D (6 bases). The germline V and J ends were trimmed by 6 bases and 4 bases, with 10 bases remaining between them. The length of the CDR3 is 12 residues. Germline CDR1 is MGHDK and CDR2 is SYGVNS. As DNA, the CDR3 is TGTGCCAGCAGGATACAGGGATACGAGCAGTACTTC. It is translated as CASRIQGYEQYF.

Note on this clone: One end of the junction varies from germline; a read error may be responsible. The CDR3 sequence is CANSVSLAGDRVEQFF. The CDR3 DNA sequence: TGTGCCAACAGCGTGTCCCTCGCGGGGGACCGGGTTGAGCAGTTCTTC. The rearrangement links TRBV9 to TRBJ2-1, with 7 positions matching TRBD2. CDR1 SGDLS and CDR2 YYNGEE come from the germline V gene. The CDR3 is 16 amino acids. Full variable domain (rest looked up from reference TRBV9 and TRBJ2-1): DSGVTQTPKHLITATGQRVTLRCSPRSGDLSVYWYQQSLDQGLQFLIQYYNGEERAKGNILERFSAQQFPDLHSELNLSSLELGDSALYFCANSVSLAGDRVEQFFGPGTRLTVL.

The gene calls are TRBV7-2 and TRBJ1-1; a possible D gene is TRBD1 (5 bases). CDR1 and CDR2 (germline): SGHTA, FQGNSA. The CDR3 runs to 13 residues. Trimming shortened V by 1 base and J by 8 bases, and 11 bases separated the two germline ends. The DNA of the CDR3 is TGTGCCAGCAGCTTAGGGGCCAGGGAAGAAGCTTTCTTT. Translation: CASSLGAREEAFF.

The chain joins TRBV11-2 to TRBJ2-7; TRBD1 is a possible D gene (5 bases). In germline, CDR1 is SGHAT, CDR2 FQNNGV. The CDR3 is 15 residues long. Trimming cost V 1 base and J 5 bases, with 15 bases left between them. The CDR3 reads CASSLGQGSVHEQYF. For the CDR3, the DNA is TGTGCCAGCAGCTTAGGTCAGGGCTCGGTTCACGAGCAGTACTTC.

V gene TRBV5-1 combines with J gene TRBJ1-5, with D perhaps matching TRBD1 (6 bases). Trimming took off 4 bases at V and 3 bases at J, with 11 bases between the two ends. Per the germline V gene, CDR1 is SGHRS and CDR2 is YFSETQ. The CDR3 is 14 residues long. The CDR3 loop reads CASSLQGPNQPQHF. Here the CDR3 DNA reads TGCGCCAGCAGCCTACAGGGTCCCAATCAGCCCCAGCATTTT.

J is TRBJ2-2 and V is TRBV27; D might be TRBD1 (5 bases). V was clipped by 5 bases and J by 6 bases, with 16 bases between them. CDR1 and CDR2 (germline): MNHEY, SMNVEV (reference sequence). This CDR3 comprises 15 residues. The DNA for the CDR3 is TGTGCCAGCAGTCCCCTTAGGACAACGGCCGGGGAGCTGTTTTTT. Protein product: CASSPLRTTAGELFF.

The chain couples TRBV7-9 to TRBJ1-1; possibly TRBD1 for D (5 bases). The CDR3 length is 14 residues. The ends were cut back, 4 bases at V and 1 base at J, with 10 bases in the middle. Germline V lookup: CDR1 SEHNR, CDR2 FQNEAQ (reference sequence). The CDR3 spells CASSSRQRNTEAFF. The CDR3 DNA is TGTGCCAGCAGCTCGCGACAGAGGAACACTGAAGCTTTCTTT.

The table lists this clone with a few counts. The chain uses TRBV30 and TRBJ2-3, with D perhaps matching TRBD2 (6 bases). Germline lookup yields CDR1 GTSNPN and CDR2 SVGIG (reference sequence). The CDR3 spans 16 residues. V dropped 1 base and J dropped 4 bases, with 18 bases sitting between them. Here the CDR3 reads CAWSALGGSGADTQYF. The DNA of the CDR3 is TGTGCCTGGAGTGCACTAGGAGGGAGTGGCGCAGATACGCAGTATTTT.

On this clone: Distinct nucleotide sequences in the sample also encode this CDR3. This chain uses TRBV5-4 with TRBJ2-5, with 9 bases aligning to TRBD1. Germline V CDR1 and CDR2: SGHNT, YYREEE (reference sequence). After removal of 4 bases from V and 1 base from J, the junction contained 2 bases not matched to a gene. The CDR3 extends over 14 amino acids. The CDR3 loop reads CASSVQGAQETQYF. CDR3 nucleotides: TGTGCCAGCAGCGTACAGGGGGCCCAAGAGACCCAGTACTTC.

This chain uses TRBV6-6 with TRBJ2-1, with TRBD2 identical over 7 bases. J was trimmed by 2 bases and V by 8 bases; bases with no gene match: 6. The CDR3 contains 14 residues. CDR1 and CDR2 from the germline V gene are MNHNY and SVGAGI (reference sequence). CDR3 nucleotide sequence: TGTGCCAGCCGGGCTAGCGGAGCCTACAATGAGCAGTTCTTC. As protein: CASRASGAYNEQFF.

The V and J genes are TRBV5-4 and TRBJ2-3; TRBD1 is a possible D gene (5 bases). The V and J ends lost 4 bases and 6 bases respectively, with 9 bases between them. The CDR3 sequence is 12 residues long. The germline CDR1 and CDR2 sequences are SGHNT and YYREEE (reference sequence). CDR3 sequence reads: CASSGNRDTQYF. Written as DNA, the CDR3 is TGTGCCAGCAGCGGAAACAGGGATACGCAGTATTTT.

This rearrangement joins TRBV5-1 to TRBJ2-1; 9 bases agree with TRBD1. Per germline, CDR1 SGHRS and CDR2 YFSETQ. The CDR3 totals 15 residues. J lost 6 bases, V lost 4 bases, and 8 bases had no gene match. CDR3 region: CASSTLDRGGNEQFF. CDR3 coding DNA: TGCGCCAGCAGCACGCTCGACAGGGGGGGCAATGAGCAGTTCTTC.

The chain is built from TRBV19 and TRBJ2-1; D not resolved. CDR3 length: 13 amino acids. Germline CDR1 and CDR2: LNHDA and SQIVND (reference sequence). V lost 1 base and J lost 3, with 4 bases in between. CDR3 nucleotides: TGTGCCAGTAGTATAGCGGGCTACAATGAGCAGTTCTTC. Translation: CASSIAGYNEQFF.

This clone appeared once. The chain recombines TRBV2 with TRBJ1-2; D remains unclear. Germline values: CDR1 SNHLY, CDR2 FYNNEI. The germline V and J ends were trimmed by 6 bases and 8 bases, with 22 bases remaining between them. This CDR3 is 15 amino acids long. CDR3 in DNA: TGTGCCAGCAGCGTCGTAAACTCAGGCGCCGGAGGCTACACCTTC. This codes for CASSVVNSGAGGYTF.

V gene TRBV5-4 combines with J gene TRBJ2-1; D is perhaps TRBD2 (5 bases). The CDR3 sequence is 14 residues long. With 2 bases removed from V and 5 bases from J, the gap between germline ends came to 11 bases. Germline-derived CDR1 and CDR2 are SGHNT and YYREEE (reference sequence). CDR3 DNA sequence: TGTGCCAGCAGCTTTTATAACGGGGACAATGAGCAGTTCTTC. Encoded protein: CASSFYNGDNEQFF.

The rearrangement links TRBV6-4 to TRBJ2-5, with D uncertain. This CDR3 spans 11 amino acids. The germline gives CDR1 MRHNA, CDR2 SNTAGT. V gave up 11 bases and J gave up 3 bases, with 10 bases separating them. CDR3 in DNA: TGTGCCGTCAGTTTGGAAGAGACCCAGTACTTC. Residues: CAVSLEETQYF.

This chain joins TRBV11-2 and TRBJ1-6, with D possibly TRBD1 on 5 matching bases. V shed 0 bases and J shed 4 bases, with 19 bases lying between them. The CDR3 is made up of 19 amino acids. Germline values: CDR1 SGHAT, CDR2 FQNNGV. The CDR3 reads CASSLDGEPGIQYNSPLHF. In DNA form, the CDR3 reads TGTGCCAGCAGCTTAGATGGAGAACCAGGGATCCAATATAATTCACCCCTCCACTTT.

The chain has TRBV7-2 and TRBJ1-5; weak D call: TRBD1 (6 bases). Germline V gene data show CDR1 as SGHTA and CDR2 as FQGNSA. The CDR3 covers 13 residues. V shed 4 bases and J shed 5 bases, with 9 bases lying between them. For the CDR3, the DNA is TGTGCCAGCAGCTCGACAGGTTATCAGCCCCAGCATTTT. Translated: CASSSTGYQPQHF.

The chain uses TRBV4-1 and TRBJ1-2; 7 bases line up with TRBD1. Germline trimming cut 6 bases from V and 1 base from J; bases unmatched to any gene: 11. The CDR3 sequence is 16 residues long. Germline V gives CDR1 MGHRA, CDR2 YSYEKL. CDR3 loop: CASRAPGTELNYGYTF. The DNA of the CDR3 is TGCGCCAGCAGAGCTCCCGGGACAGAACTTAACTATGGCTACACCTTC.

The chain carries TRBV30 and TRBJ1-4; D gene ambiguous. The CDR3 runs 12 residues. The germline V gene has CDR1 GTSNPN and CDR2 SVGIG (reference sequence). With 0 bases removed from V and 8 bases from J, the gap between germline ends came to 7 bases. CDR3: CAWSVLREKLFF. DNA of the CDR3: TGTGCCTGGAGTGTCCTTCGGGAAAAACTGTTTTTT.

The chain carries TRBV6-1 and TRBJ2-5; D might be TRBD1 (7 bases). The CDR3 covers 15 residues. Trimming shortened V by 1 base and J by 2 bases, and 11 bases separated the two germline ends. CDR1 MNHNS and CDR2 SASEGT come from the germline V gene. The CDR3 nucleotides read TGTGCCAGCAGTGAAGGCCCAGGGGGGCAAGAGACCCAGTACTTC. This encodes CASSEGPGGQETQYF.

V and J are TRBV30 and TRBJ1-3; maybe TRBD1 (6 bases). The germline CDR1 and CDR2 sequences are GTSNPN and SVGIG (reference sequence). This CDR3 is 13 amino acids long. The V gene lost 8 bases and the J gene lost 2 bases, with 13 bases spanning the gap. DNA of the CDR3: TGTGCCCAGGGCCAGGGGCCTGGAAACACCATATATTTT. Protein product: CAQGQGPGNTIYF.

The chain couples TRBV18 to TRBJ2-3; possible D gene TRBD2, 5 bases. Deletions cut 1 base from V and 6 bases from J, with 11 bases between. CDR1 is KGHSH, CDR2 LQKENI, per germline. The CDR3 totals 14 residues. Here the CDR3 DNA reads TGTGCCAGCTCACCACGAATGCGGGTCGATACGCAGTATTTT. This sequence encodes CASSPRMRVDTQYF.

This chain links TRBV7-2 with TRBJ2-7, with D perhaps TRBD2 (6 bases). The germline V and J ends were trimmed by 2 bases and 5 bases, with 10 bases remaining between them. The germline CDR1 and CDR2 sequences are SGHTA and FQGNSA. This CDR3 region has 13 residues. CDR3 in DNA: TGTGCCAGCAGCTTATTGGAGGGACACGAGCAGTACTTC. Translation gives CASSLLEGHEQYF.

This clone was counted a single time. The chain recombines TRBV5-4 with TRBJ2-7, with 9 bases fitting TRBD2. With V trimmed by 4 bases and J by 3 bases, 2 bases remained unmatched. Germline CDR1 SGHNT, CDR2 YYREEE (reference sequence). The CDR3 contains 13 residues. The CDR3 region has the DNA TGTGCCAGCAGCGTGACTAGCGGCTACGAGCAGTACTTC. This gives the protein CASSVTSGYEQYF. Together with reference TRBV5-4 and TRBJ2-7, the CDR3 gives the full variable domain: ETGVTQSPTHLIKTRGQQVTLRCSSQSGHNTVSWYQQALGQGPQFIFQYYREEENGRGNFPPRFSGLQFPNYSSELNVNALELDDSALYLCASSVTSGYEQYFGPGTRLTVT.

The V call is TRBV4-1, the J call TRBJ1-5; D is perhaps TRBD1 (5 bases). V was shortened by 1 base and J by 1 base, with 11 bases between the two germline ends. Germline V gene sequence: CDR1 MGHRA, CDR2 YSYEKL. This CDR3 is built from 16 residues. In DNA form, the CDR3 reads TGCGCCAGCAGCCAAGCTGGGGCAGGGAGCAATCAGCCCCAGCATTTT. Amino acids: CASSQAGAGSNQPQHF.

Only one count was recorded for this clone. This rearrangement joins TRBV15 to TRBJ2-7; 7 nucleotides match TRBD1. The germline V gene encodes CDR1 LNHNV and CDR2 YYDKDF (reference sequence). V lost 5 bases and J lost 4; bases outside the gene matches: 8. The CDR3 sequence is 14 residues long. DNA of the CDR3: TGTGCCACCAGCGGTGGGACAGCCGCTTACGAGCAGTACTTC. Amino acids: CATSGGTAAYEQYF. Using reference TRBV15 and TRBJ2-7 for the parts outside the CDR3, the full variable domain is DAMVIQNPRYQVTQFGKPVTLSCSQTLNHNVMYWYQQKSSQAPKLLFHYYDKDFNNEADTPDNFQSRRPNTSFCFLDIRSPGLGDTAMYLCATSGGTAAYEQYFGPGTRLTVT.

The CDR3, as DNA: TGTGCCAGCAGCTTAGCAAGAACAGCCGATTCACCCCTCCACTTT. This codes for CASSLARTADSPLHF. The chain links TRBV7-6 to TRBJ1-6; D gene unclear. This CDR3 comprises 15 residues. Trimming pared 0 bases from V and 8 bases from J, leaving 11 bases between. Germline CDR1 is SGHVS and CDR2 is FNYEAQ.